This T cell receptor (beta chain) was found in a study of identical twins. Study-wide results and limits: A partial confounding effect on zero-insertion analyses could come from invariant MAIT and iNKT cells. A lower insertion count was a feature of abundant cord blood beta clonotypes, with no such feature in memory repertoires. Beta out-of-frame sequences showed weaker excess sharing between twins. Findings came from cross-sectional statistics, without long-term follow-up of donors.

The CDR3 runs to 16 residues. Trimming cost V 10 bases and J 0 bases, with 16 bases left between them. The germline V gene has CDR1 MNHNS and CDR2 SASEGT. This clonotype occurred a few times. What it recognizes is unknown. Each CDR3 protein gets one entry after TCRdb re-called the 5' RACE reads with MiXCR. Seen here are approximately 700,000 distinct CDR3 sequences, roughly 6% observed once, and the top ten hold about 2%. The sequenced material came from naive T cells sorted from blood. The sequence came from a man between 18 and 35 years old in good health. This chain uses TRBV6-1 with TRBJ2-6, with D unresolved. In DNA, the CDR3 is TGTGCCACTTCCCAGGACGCCAGCTCTGGGGCCAACGTCCTGACTTTC. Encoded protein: CATSQDASSGANVLTF.